This record concerns one T cell receptor beta chain sequence. Antigen: not known. The length of the CDR3 is 15 residues. The V end lost 1 base, the J end lost 4 bases, and 12 bases lay between the germline ends. CDR1 and CDR2 from the germline V gene are LGHNA and YNFKEQ. Generated by immunoSEQ multiplex PCR, the TCRdb table keeps only in-frame clones and is missing some. This sample has 60,000 to 65,000 clones, with approximately 91% found just once. These data are taken from a study of graft-versus-host responses after intestinal transplantation. Study-level background: Induction with anti-thymocyte globulin, then tacrolimus and steroids for around three years, was given to all recipients. Findings of the study overall: GvH clones detected in recipient marrow included some appearing first in ileum or blood.

The receptor was isolated from a human donor who was the organ donor for an intestinal transplant. Sample: unstimulated CD8+ T cells sorted from spleen or lymph node cells, taken before transplant. The chain couples TRBV4-2 to TRBJ2-3; TRBD2 might be the D (5 bases). The CDR3 loop reads CASSQVGSSADTQYF. The CDR3 region has the DNA TGTGCCAGCAGCCAAGTAGGGAGCTCGGCAGATACGCAGTATTTT.